This is a list of T cell receptor beta chains from one sample in a study of blood T cell repertoires in COVID-19. TCRdb's table, derived via immunoSEQ multiplex PCR, lists solely in-frame clones and lacks some. The data contain about 290,000 clones, around 86% of them singletons. Sequenced: peripheral blood. The receptors originated from a woman in her forties who had recovered from COVID-19. The CDR3 runs from the conserved cysteine through the conserved F or W. A D gene is named only where the DNA matches it firmly. Rows may omit the clone size; those that give it use once, few, many or a size class.

CDR3 length | J gene | V gene | clone size | D gene | CDR3 protein | CDR3 DNA
16 | TRBJ2-1 | TRBV27 | once | TRBD2 | CASSLIAGAAYNEQFF | TGTGCCAGCAGCCTGATAGCGGGAGCGGCCTACAATGAGCAGTTCTTC
13 | TRBJ2-7 | TRBV28 | once | TRBD2 | CASSRGGEGEQYF | TGTGCCAGCAGTAGGGGTGGGGAGGGGGAGCAGTACTTC
14 | TRBJ2-1 | TRBV10-2 | NA | NA | CATTPGSSYNEQFF | TGCGCCACCACGCCGGGGAGCTCCTACAATGAGCAGTTCTTC
15 | TRBJ2-1 | TRBV7-9 | few | NA | CASSSTAESPNEQFF | TGTGCCAGCAGCAGCACAGCGGAGAGCCCCAATGAGCAGTTCTTC
16 | TRBJ1-2 | TRBV9 | NA | TRBD1 | CASSSSDRGRNYGYTF | TGTGCCAGCAGCTCCTCGGACAGGGGGAGGAACTATGGCTACACCTTC
16 | TRBJ1-6 | TRBV14 | NA | NA | CASSQDGRGYNSPLHF | TGTGCCAGCAGCCAAGATGGACGAGGGTATAATTCACCCCTCCACTTT
14 | TRBJ1-6 | TRBV11-3 | NA | NA | CASSSGRTNSPLHF | TGTGCCAGCAGCTCAGGACGGACAAATTCACCCCTCCACTTT
16 | TRBJ2-2 | TRBV28 | NA | NA | CASGGQGIPNTGELFF | TGTGCCAGCGGAGGGCAGGGAATCCCGAACACCGGGGAGCTGTTTTTT
14 | TRBJ2-2 | TRBV5-6 | NA | NA | CASSLAGNTGELFF | TGTGCCAGCAGCTTGGCAGGGAACACCGGGGAGCTGTTTTTT
20 | TRBJ1-5 | TRBV19 | NA | TRBD1 | CASSSPIGQGRLGGNQPQHF | TGTGCCAGTAGTTCGCCGATCGGACAGGGGCGGCTGGGAGGCAATCAGCCCCAGCATTTT
14 | TRBJ1-5 | TRBV10-3 | NA | TRBD1 | CAIKAGQDNQPQHF | TGTGCCATCAAAGCCGGACAGGACAATCAGCCCCAGCATTTT
13 | TRBJ2-2 | TRBV27 | NA | NA | CASRTSNTGELFF | TGTGCCAGCAGGACATCGAACACCGGGGAGCTGTTTTTT